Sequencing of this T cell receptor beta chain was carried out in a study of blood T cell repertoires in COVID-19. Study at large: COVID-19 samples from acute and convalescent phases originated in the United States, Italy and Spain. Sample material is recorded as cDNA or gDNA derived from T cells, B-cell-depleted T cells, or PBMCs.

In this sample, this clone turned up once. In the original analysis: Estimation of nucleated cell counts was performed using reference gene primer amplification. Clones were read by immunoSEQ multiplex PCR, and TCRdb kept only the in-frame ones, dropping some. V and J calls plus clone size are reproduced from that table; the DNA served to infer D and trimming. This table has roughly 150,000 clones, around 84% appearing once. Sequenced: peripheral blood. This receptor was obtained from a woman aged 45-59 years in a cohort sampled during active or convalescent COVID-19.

The CDR3 loop reads CASSSLVGVGSYNEQFF. Written as DNA, the CDR3 is TGTGCCAGCAGCTCCCTCGTCGGGGTCGGATCCTACAATGAGCAGTTCTTC. The V and J genes are TRBV28 and TRBJ2-1; TRBD2 might be the D (5 bases). Germline CDR1 is MDHEN and CDR2 is SYDVKM. V shed 6 bases and J shed 1 base, with 19 bases lying between them. CDR3 length equals 17 residues.